Listed below are T cell receptor beta chains from one sample, sequenced in a study of T cell responses to AZD1222 COVID-19 vaccine. The protocol was immunoSEQ multiplex PCR, while the TCRdb copy is restricted to in-frame clones and leaves out a portion. Of about 120,000 clones in the sample, 70% to 90% were seen once. The material sequenced was peripheral blood, taken on day 0 of AZD1222 vaccination. The receptors here all came from an adult in good health. Both conserved end residues are part of each CDR3. Fields, in order: V gene, J gene, CDR3 protein.

TRBV7-8	TRBJ2-7	CASSHGSAITYEQYF
TRBV24-1	TRBJ2-5	CATSDPQGRDETQYF
TRBV3-1/TRBV3-2	TRBJ1-3	CASSPAYRGFTIYF
TRBV4-2	TRBJ1-5	CASSQDLWVHQPQHF
TRBV6-2/TRBV6-3	TRBJ1-1	CASSYPGGSANTEAFF
TRBV6-1	TRBJ1-6	CASSEVEGSPLHF
TRBV28	TRBJ1-6	CASRPGQSYNSPLHF
TRBV10-3	TRBJ1-2	CAISEYGTGKPNYGYTF
TRBV7-2	TRBJ2-7	CASSLTGSWGEQYF
TRBV7-9	TRBJ2-3	CASSAEGRVEYF
TRBV30	TRBJ2-7	CAWSLERSSYEQYF
TRBV7-6	TRBJ2-7	CASSGIIEGTGTYEQYF